The source of this T cell receptor beta chain is a study of T cells in Graves' hyperthyroidism and ophthalmopathy. Overall study results and limits: Blood held most thyroid clonotypes expanded above 0.001 frequency. Classification by a 13 V-J model distinguished ophthalmopathy from stable hyperthyroidism.

Regions amplified from RNA transcripts were the TCR beta CDR3 regions. An initial round of RT-PCR targeting the TCR CDR3 relied on the HTBI primer set. TCRdb reprocessed the multiplex PCR reads via MiXCR and lists one record per CDR3 protein. The data contain 34,000 or so distinct CDR3 sequences, around 50% of them singletons. Germline V gives CDR1 MGHDK, CDR2 SYGVNS. J lost 8 bases, V lost 4 bases, and 14 bases had no gene match. The CDR3 totals 17 residues. Patients with uncontrolled infections, other autoimmune diseases, pregnancy or lactation were excluded. As regards this clonotype: The antigen remains undetermined.

Sequencing was done on a sample of blood. The source is a woman aged 40 to 50 with Graves' ophthalmopathy. This chain connects TRBV25-1 to TRBJ2-1, with 10 bases lining up with TRBD1. CDR3 loop: CASSADRTGGSSDEQFF. CDR3 nucleotides: TGTGCCAGCAGTGCTGACCGGACAGGGGGATCCTCCGATGAGCAGTTCTTC.